The entry that follows covers one T cell receptor (beta chain) sequence. Antigen: not known. A single record per CDR3 protein comes from TCRdb applying MiXCR to the reads. The table includes more than 650,000 distinct CDR3 sequences, less than 40% detected once. This specimen belongs to a study of T cell repertoires in cytomegalovirus infection. Study results and caveats: Individuals carrying CMV plus the relevant HLA were identified by cumulative frequency of public TCR beta families.

The CDR3 contains 14 residues. The V end lost 5 bases, the J end lost 6 bases, and 13 bases lay between the germline ends. Germline V gene sequence: CDR1 SGHVS, CDR2 FQNEAQ. Sample: PBMCs. This receptor was taken from a human donor in good health (CMV status not recorded). Some clones in this sample may be carry-over from other donors' samples. V gene TRBV7-8 combines with J gene TRBJ2-2; TRBD1 might be the D (6 bases). The CDR3 sequence: CASSARPGAGELFF. The CDR3 nucleotides read TGTGCCAGCAGCGCCAGACCAGGGGCCGGGGAGCTGTTTTTT.